A single sample is the source of the 32 T cell receptor beta chains below, sequenced in a study of blood T cell repertoires in COVID-19. Libraries were prepared by immunoSEQ multiplex PCR; TCRdb keeps only in-frame clonotypes and omits some of them. Of just over 300,000 clones listed, approximately 85% are singletons. Sample: PBMCs or T cells enriched from blood (not recorded which). The source is a man younger than 45 who had recovered from COVID-19.

The chain links TRBV20-1 to TRBJ2-7, with 8 bases fitting TRBD1. The V segment lost 6 bases and the J segment 4 bases; nucleotides outside the gene matches: 2. There are 11 residues in the CDR3. The germline gives CDR1 DFQATT, CDR2 SNEGSKA (reference sequence). For the CDR3, the DNA is TGCAGTGCCAGGACAGGGTACGAGCAGTACTTC. Translation: CSARTGYEQYF.

The chain combines TRBV15 with TRBJ2-3; 8 positions match TRBD1. J was trimmed by 5 bases and V by 0 bases; bases with no gene match: 13. Germline CDR1 LNHNV, CDR2 YYDKDF (reference sequence). The CDR3 totals 18 residues. The DNA of the CDR3 is TGTGCCACCAGCAGAGATCGGAGTACAGGGGGAAGGATAGATACGCAGTATTTT. Translation gives CATSRDRSTGGRIDTQYF.

J is TRBJ1-5 and V is TRBV19; tentatively, D is TRBD1 (5 bases). The CDR3 is 15 amino acids. The germline V and J ends were trimmed by 5 bases and 2 bases, with 13 bases remaining between them. In germline, CDR1 is LNHDA, CDR2 SQIVND (reference sequence). The CDR3 nucleotides read TGTGCCAGTAGTTTCACAGGTGGCGGCAATCAGCCCCAGCATTTT. This gives the protein CASSFTGGGNQPQHF.

The rearrangement links TRBV7-8 to TRBJ1-2; D remains unclear. The V end lost 0 bases, the J end lost 4 bases, and 15 bases lay between the germline ends. Germline-derived CDR1 and CDR2 are SGHVS and FQNEAQ. The CDR3 consists of 16 residues. CDR3 nucleotides: TGTGCCAGCAGCTTAGCGCACGGAGGGAGAAGCTATGGCTACACCTTC. It encodes CASSLAHGGRSYGYTF.

The chain recombines TRBV3-1 (or the pseudogene TRBV3-2) with TRBJ1-1; 7 bases line up with TRBD1. Trimming cost V 4 bases and J 4 bases; bases outside gene matches: 6. CDR1 and CDR2 from the germline V gene are LGHDT and YNNKEL (reference sequence). The CDR3 extends over 14 amino acids. DNA of the CDR3: TGTGCCAGCAGCCTTCTCGACAGGGCCACTGAAGCTTTCTTT. Protein: CASSLLDRATEAFF.

The rearrangement joins TRBV18 to TRBJ1-1, with 7 bases identical to TRBD1. V was clipped by 3 bases and J by 3 bases; unmatched bases: 7. The CDR3 loop spans 15 amino acids. Germline V gives CDR1 KGHSH, CDR2 LQKENI. The CDR3 here is CASSPLARGHTEAFF. Here the CDR3 DNA reads TGTGCCAGCTCACCCTTAGCGAGGGGGCACACTGAAGCTTTCTTT.

This clone was seen only a few times. V and J are TRBV23-1 and TRBJ1-2; a possible D gene is TRBD1 (6 bases). TRBV23-1 is an open reading frame, and its role is uncertain. The CDR3 contains 16 residues. Trimming pared 0 bases from V and 5 bases from J, leaving 16 bases between. CDR3 loop: CASSQSAAGEIYGYTF. The CDR3 DNA is TGCGCCAGCAGTCAATCCGCAGCAGGGGAGATTTATGGCTACACCTTC.

The J gene is TRBJ2-3, the V gene TRBV5-4, with TRBD2 as a possible D gene (6 bases). Germline V CDR1 and CDR2: SGHNT, YYREEE (reference sequence). V lost 2 bases and J lost 6, with 16 bases in between. CDR3 length equals 15 residues. Written as DNA, the CDR3 is TGTGCCAGCAGCTTAGCACCGGGGGAGGTGGATACGCAGTATTTT. Amino acids: CASSLAPGEVDTQYF. The full variable domain, completed using reference TRBV5-4 and TRBJ2-3, is ETGVTQSPTHLIKTRGQQVTLRCSSQSGHNTVSWYQQALGQGPQFIFQYYREEENGRGNFPPRFSGLQFPNYSSELNVNALELDDSALYLCASSLAPGEVDTQYFGPGTRLTVL.

The chain combines TRBV6-2 or TRBV6-3 with TRBJ2-7; possible D gene TRBD1, 5 bases. Germline CDR1 and CDR2: MNHEY and SVGEGT. The V end lost 6 bases, the J end lost 7 bases, and 16 bases lay between the germline ends. This CDR3 is 13 amino acids long. The chain's CDR3 is CASSSRTLSEQYF. The CDR3 DNA reads as TGTGCCAGCAGCTCGCGGACACTCTCAGAGCAGTACTTC.

The chain links TRBV24-1 to TRBJ2-1; TRBD2 aligns across 11 bases. Germline V CDR1 and CDR2: KGHDR, SFDVKD. The CDR3 has 19 residues. Trimming at V came to 5 bases and at J to 2 bases, leaving 13 bases not matched to a gene. The CDR3, as DNA: TGTGCCACCAGTGCCCCACTTCTGAGACTAGCGGGGACCTACAATGAGCAGTTCTTC. It specifies CATSAPLLRLAGTYNEQFF.

This clone was detected only a few times. The chain employs TRBV7-9 and TRBJ2-2; 7 bases are shared with TRBD2. Losses at the gene ends were 11 bases for V and 3 bases for J; bases not matched to a gene: 24. The CDR3 length is 19 residues. Per germline, CDR1 SEHNR and CDR2 FQNEAQ (reference sequence). For the CDR3, the DNA is TGTGCCTTGTCGTCGAGCGGGGCCGAATCGGGCTCTCACACCGGGGAGCTGTTTTTT. Translation gives CALSSSGAESGSHTGELFF.

V and J are TRBV11-3 and TRBJ2-7; 11 positions agree with TRBD2. Trimming took 1 base from V and 6 from J; bases not matched to a gene: 5. The CDR3 has 15 residues. The germline CDR1 and CDR2 sequences are SGHNT and YENEEA. Here the CDR3 reads CASSLGLAGGGEQYF. The DNA of the CDR3 is TGTGCCAGCAGCTTAGGCCTAGCGGGAGGTGGCGAGCAGTACTTC. Complete variable domain (other parts from reference TRBV11-3 and TRBJ2-7): EAGVVQSPRYKIIEKKQPVAFWCNPISGHNTLYWYLQNLGQGPELLIRYENEEAVDDSQLPKDRFSAERLKGVDSTLKIQPAELGDSAVYLCASSLGLAGGGEQYFGPGTRLTVT.

J is TRBJ1-3 and V is TRBV7-2; D possibly corresponds to TRBD1 (6 bases). The CDR3 consists of 14 residues. V was pared by 6 bases and J by 1 base, with 10 bases between. CDR1 is SGHTA and CDR2 is FQGNSA in the germline V gene. CDR3 sequence reads: CASSPGTSGNTIYF. Written as DNA, the CDR3 is TGTGCCAGCAGTCCCGGGACATCTGGAAACACCATATATTTT.

V gene TRBV5-6 combines with J gene TRBJ2-2, with 10 bases matching TRBD2. CDR1 SGHDT and CDR2 YYEEEE come from the germline V gene. Trimming took 0 bases from V and 0 from J; bases not matched to a gene: 5. This CDR3 spans 18 amino acids. The CDR3 region is CASSLGLAGASNTGELFF. Here the CDR3 DNA reads TGTGCCAGCAGCTTGGGGCTAGCGGGGGCCTCGAACACCGGGGAGCTGTTTTTT.

This clone has a handful of counts. This chain uses TRBV5-4 with TRBJ1-1; 10 positions agree with TRBD1. This CDR3 region has 17 residues. The V and J ends lost 0 bases and 1 base, in that order; junction bases with no gene match: 6. Germline V gives CDR1 SGHNT, CDR2 YYREEE (reference sequence). For the CDR3, the DNA is TGTGCCAGCAGCTTGGATGGTCGGGACAGGGGGAACACTGAAGCTTTCTTT. The encoded protein is CASSLDGRDRGNTEAFF.

The chain has TRBV21-1 and TRBJ1-2; the table's D gene call, TRBD1, was not cross checked with the DNA. TRBV21-1 constitutes a pseudogene. The CDR3 is 19 residues long. In DNA, the CDR3 is TGTGCCAGCAGCAAAGCGCTTTTGGCGACAGGGATGTCTAACTATGGCTACACCTTC. This gives the protein CASSKALLATGMSNYGYTF.

The chain carries TRBV10-3 and TRBJ1-2; tentative D call: TRBD1 (6 bases). From germline, CDR1 is ENHRY and CDR2 SYGVKD. This CDR3 spans 12 amino acids. Trimming left V 10 bases short and J 0 bases short, with 9 bases between. The CDR3 reads CASGQTNYGYTF. The CDR3 bases are TGTGCCAGCGGACAGACTAACTATGGCTACACCTTC.

The genes are TRBV11-2 and TRBJ1-1; D not resolved. V was shortened by 6 bases and J by 10 bases, with 12 bases between the two germline ends. CDR1 is SGHAT and CDR2 is FQNNGV in the germline V gene. The CDR3 is made up of 11 amino acids. CDR3 bases: TGTGCCAGCAGACGGGATTCAGGAGCTTTCTTT. This sequence encodes CASRRDSGAFF.

The chain employs TRBV11-2 and TRBJ2-7; a possible D gene is TRBD1 (6 bases). Germline V gene lookup returns CDR1 SGHAT and CDR2 FQNNGV. V was shortened by 6 bases and J by 3 bases, with 15 bases between the two germline ends. The CDR3 extends over 14 amino acids. The CDR3 loop is CASRRRGTDYEQYF. The CDR3 nucleotides read TGTGCCAGCAGGCGAAGGGGGACGGACTACGAGCAGTACTTC.

The chain employs TRBV6-5 and TRBJ1-2; D uncertain. CDR3 length: 12 residues. V was shortened by 8 bases and J by 5 bases, with 12 bases between the two germline ends. Germline V lookup: CDR1 MNHEY, CDR2 SVGAGI. The CDR3 nucleotides read TGTGCCAGCGGGGAGGGCTCTTATGGCTACACCTTC. Its translation is CASGEGSYGYTF.

This clone occurred once. The J gene is TRBJ1-2, the V gene TRBV30; 7 positions agree with TRBD1. With V trimmed by 5 bases and J by 0 bases, 6 bases remained unmatched. The germline V gene encodes CDR1 GTSNPN and CDR2 SVGIG (reference sequence). CDR3 length: 14 residues. The CDR3 nucleotides are TGTGCCTGGGTGGGACAGCAAGCTAACTATGGCTACACCTTC. Translation gives CAWVGQQANYGYTF.

This clone was picked up one time. The chain recombines TRBV5-5 with TRBJ1-5, with D tentatively TRBD1 (6 bases). The germline CDR1 and CDR2 sequences are SGHKS and YYEKEE (reference sequence). This CDR3 is 14 amino acids long. V lost 2 bases, J lost 2 bases, and 8 bases lay in between. For the CDR3, the DNA is TGTGCCAGCAGCTTCAACAGGGGCAATCAGCCCCAGCATTTT. Translating it yields CASSFNRGNQPQHF. The complete variable domain, with remaining parts taken from reference TRBV5-5 and TRBJ1-5, reads DAGVTQSPTHLIKTRGQQVTLRCSPISGHKSVSWYQQVLGQGPQFIFQYYEKEERGRGNFPDRFSARQFPNYSSELNVNALLLGDSALYLCASSFNRGNQPQHFGDGTRLSIL.

The chain employs TRBV19 and TRBJ2-5; 9 bases map to TRBD1. Germline trimming cut 5 bases from V and 4 bases from J; bases unmatched to any gene: 8. The length of the CDR3 is 15 residues. The germline V gene encodes CDR1 LNHDA and CDR2 SQIVND (reference sequence). CDR3 sequence: CASSEGQGRGETQYF. CDR3 bases: TGTGCCAGTAGTGAAGGACAGGGGAGGGGAGAGACCCAGTACTTC.

The table lists this clone with a count of one. This chain connects TRBV29-1 to TRBJ2-1, with 11 bases fitting TRBD1. Losses at the gene ends were 5 bases for V and 2 bases for J; bases not matched to a gene: 5. Germline values: CDR1 SQVTM, CDR2 ANQGSEA. The CDR3 is 15 amino acids. CDR3 loop: CSVLGGQGAYNEQFF. CDR3 sequence (DNA): TGCAGCGTTCTTGGGGGACAGGGGGCCTACAATGAGCAGTTCTTC.

The V gene is TRBV7-6, the J gene TRBJ1-5; 8 nucleotides align to TRBD1. Trimming cost V 1 base and J 4 bases; bases outside gene matches: 3. This CDR3 is 15 amino acids long. The germline V gene has CDR1 SGHVS and CDR2 FNYEAQ. The CDR3 protein is CASSLDGQGNQPQHF. Here the CDR3 DNA reads TGTGCCAGCAGCTTAGACGGACAGGGTAATCAGCCCCAGCATTTT.

This rearrangement joins TRBV11-2 to TRBJ1-4; maybe TRBD1 (6 bases). Germline assignment: CDR1 SGHAT and CDR2 FQNNGV. V lost 3 bases and J 2 bases, leaving 13 bases between the germline ends. This CDR3 has 16 residues. This CDR3 reads CASSLKNRETNEKLFF. The CDR3 region has the DNA TGTGCCAGCAGCTTGAAAAACAGGGAGACTAATGAAAAACTGTTTTTT.

The J gene is TRBJ2-5, the V gene TRBV7-9; 10 bases are shared with TRBD2. The CDR3 is made up of 16 amino acids. V dropped 1 base and J dropped 1; count of bases not matched to a gene: 3. Per germline, CDR1 SEHNR and CDR2 FQNEAQ (reference sequence). CDR3 amino acids: CASSLGASGGQETQYF. CDR3 DNA sequence: TGTGCCAGCAGCTTAGGGGCTAGCGGGGGCCAAGAGACCCAGTACTTC. The whole variable domain, filled in from reference TRBV7-9 and TRBJ2-5, reads DTGVSQNPRHKITKRGQNVTFRCDPISEHNRLYWYRQTLGQGPEFLTYFQNEAQLEKSRLLSDRFSAERPKGSFSTLEIQRTEQGDSAMYLCASSLGASGGQETQYFGPGTRLLVL.

This chain links TRBV5-5 with TRBJ1-1; 8 nucleotides align to TRBD1. The J segment lost 5 bases and the V segment lost 4 bases, leaving 7 bases of the junction unmatched. Germline CDR1 and CDR2: SGHKS and YYEKEE (reference sequence). This CDR3 is 14 amino acids long. The CDR3 spells CASSPGQGWTEAFF. DNA of the CDR3: TGTGCCAGCAGCCCCGGACAGGGCTGGACTGAAGCTTTCTTT.

This chain connects TRBV6-2 or TRBV6-3 to TRBJ1-1; D uncertain. The CDR3 has 16 amino acids. Looked up from germline, CDR1 is MNHEY and CDR2 is SVGEGT. V was cut by 0 bases and J by 0 bases, with 11 bases left in between. CDR3 sequence (DNA): TGTGCCAGCAGTTACTCATCCGGGTCCTTGAACACTGAAGCTTTCTTT. Its translation is CASSYSSGSLNTEAFF.

V and J are TRBV4-3 and TRBJ2-1, with a possible D match to TRBD2 (6 bases). The V end lost 8 bases, the J end lost 5 bases, and 22 bases lay between the germline ends. This CDR3 spans 16 amino acids. Germline lookup yields CDR1 LGHNA and CDR2 YSLEER. The CDR3 DNA reads as TGCGCCAGCGGAAAAAGTAGGCGGCTAGCGAACAATGAGCAGTTCTTC. Its protein product is CASGKSRRLANNEQFF.

A few counts support this clone. The chain uses TRBV2 and TRBJ1-2; D gene uncertain. Per germline, CDR1 SNHLY and CDR2 FYNNEI. V was pared by 0 bases and J by 6 bases, with 17 bases between. This CDR3 is built from 16 residues. CDR3 DNA sequence: TGTGCCAGCAGTGAAGCCCGCAGAGCCAGAGGTAATGGCTACACCTTC. Translating gives CASSEARRARGNGYTF.

The rearrangement links TRBV7-3 to TRBJ1-6; D not resolved. The CDR3 is made up of 13 amino acids. Germline CDR1 and CDR2: SGHTA and FQGTGA. V was shortened by 4 bases and J by 8 bases, with 9 bases between the two germline ends. The CDR3 spells CASSWEADSPLHF. DNA of the CDR3: TGTGCCAGCAGCTGGGAGGCCGATTCACCCCTCCACTTT.